The 24 T cell receptor beta chains below all came from one sample that was sequenced in a study of graft-versus-host responses after intestinal transplantation. Libraries were prepared by immunoSEQ multiplex PCR; TCRdb keeps only in-frame clonotypes and omits some of them. The sample comprises fewer than 15,000 clones, 29% of which are singletons, and roughly 4% rests with the top ten. Here the sequenced sample was alloreactive CD4+ T cells from a mixed lymphocyte reaction culture, taken before intestinal transplant. Subset specified: CFSE-low proliferating T cells sorted from roughly 6-day pre-transplant mixed lymphocyte reaction (GvH or HvG direction). The receptors originated from a human patient who received an intestinal transplant.

The V gene is TRBV28, the J gene TRBJ1-1, with D perhaps TRBD1 (6 bases). This CDR3 spans 17 amino acids. Germline V gene data show CDR1 as MDHEN and CDR2 as SYDVKM. Trimming took off 8 bases at V and 3 bases at J, with 25 bases between the two ends. CDR3 sequence: CASDAFRSGASYTEAFF. CDR3 sequence (DNA): TGTGCCAGCGATGCCTTTCGATCGGGGGCCAGCTACACTGAAGCTTTCTTT.

The chain is built from TRBV7-3 and TRBJ2-1; 13 bases fit TRBD2. The junction had 9 bases not matched to a gene; V was cut back by 5 bases and J by 8 bases. Germline-derived CDR1 and CDR2 are SGHTA and FQGTGA. This CDR3 contains 16 residues. CDR3 sequence reads: CASSLITSGRVDEQFF. The CDR3 coding sequence is TGTGCCAGCAGCCTTATAACTAGCGGGAGGGTCGATGAGCAGTTCTTC. Drawing the rest from reference TRBV7-3 and TRBJ2-1, the complete variable domain is GAGVSQTPSNKVTEKGKYVELRCDPISGHTALYWYRQSLGQGPEFLIYFQGTGAADDSGLPNDRFFAVRPEGSVSTLKIQRTERGDSAVYLCASSLITSGRVDEQFFGPGTRLTVL.

This clone was found a few times. This chain joins TRBV6-1 and TRBJ1-1, with D tentatively TRBD1 (6 bases). With 6 bases removed from V and 6 bases from J, the gap between germline ends came to 20 bases. The CDR3 has 15 residues. Per the germline V gene, CDR1 is MNHNS and CDR2 is SASEGT. CDR3 sequence reads: CASRPQQGRASEAFF. CDR3 coding DNA: TGTGCCAGCAGGCCCCAACAGGGTAGGGCGTCTGAAGCTTTCTTT.

The J gene is TRBJ2-3, the V gene TRBV6-5; maybe TRBD2 (6 bases). CDR3 length: 15 residues. CDR1 is MNHEY, CDR2 SVGAGI, per germline. V lost 4 bases, J lost 3 bases, and 14 bases lay in between. CDR3 nucleotide sequence: TGTGCCAGCAGTTCCGGGACTCTAGGGACAGATACGCAGTATTTT. Translated, it gives CASSSGTLGTDTQYF.

The genes are TRBV2 and TRBJ1-4; unclear D gene. Germline CDR1 and CDR2: SNHLY and FYNNEI. The V end lost 6 bases, the J end lost 8 bases, and 10 bases lay between the germline ends. The CDR3 length is 12 residues. CDR3 residues: CASRGEGEKLFF. As DNA, the CDR3 is TGTGCCAGCAGGGGTGAGGGCGAAAAACTGTTTTTT.

The chain combines TRBV5-4 with TRBJ2-7, with 7 bases that match TRBD1. Germline CDR1 SGHNT, CDR2 YYREEE (reference sequence). This CDR3 comprises 14 residues. V was clipped by 4 bases and J by 3 bases; unmatched bases: 7. The CDR3 reads CASSRPGTDYEQYF. The CDR3 DNA is TGTGCCAGCAGCCGGCCCGGGACAGACTACGAGCAGTACTTC. The complete variable domain, with remaining parts taken from reference TRBV5-4 and TRBJ2-7, reads ETGVTQSPTHLIKTRGQQVTLRCSSQSGHNTVSWYQQALGQGPQFIFQYYREEENGRGNFPPRFSGLQFPNYSSELNVNALELDDSALYLCASSRPGTDYEQYFGPGTRLTVT.

The chain joins TRBV7-3 to TRBJ2-3; 10 bases align to TRBD2. This CDR3 contains 14 residues. V lost 5 bases to trimming and J lost 5 bases; unmatched junction nucleotides: 4. CDR1 is SGHTA and CDR2 is FQGTGA in the germline V gene. The CDR3 protein is CASSQTSGVDTQYF. The CDR3 DNA reads TGTGCCAGCAGCCAAACTAGCGGGGTAGATACGCAGTATTTT.

The chain joins TRBV6-5 to TRBJ2-2, with D uncertain. CDR1 MNHEY and CDR2 SVGAGI come from the germline V gene. CDR3 length: 13 residues. V lost 5 bases to trimming and J lost 0 bases, with 4 bases between them. In DNA, the CDR3 is TGTGCCAGCAGTCGATCGAACACCGGGGAGCTGTTTTTT. It codes for CASSRSNTGELFF.

The chain has TRBV5-1 and TRBJ1-2; 7 bases align to TRBD1. CDR1 is SGHRS and CDR2 is YFSETQ in the germline V gene. V was pared by 2 bases and J by 3 bases, with 4 bases of the junction left unmatched. This CDR3 contains 14 residues. DNA of the CDR3: TGCGCCAGCAGCTTATATACAGGGGACTATGGCTACACCTTC. This sequence encodes CASSLYTGDYGYTF. Full variable domain (rest looked up from reference TRBV5-1 and TRBJ1-2): KAGVTQTPRYLIKTRGQQVTLSCSPISGHRSVSWYQQTPGQGLQFLFEYFSETQRNKGNFPGRFSGRQFSNSRSEMNVSTLELGDSALYLCASSLYTGDYGYTFGSGTRLTVV.

A remark on this clone: At one end, the junction sequence differs from germline, possibly due to a read error. The genes are TRBV7-3 and TRBJ1-1; D possibly corresponds to TRBD1 (6 bases). The germline V gene has CDR1 SGHTA and CDR2 FQGTGA. The CDR3 sequence is 15 residues long. In nucleotides, the CDR3 is TGTGCCGGCAGCGCCCAACAGGGTAGAGACACTGAAGCTTTCTTT. It specifies CAGSAQQGRDTEAFF.

The chain links TRBV12-5 to TRBJ2-3; 9 bases are a match to TRBD1. CDR1 is LGHNT, CDR2 FRNRAP, per germline. CDR3 size: 18 residues. Trimming at V came to 5 bases and at J to 4 bases, leaving 16 bases not matched to a gene. The CDR3 DNA is TGTGCTAGTGGTCCAAGTAACAAGGACAGGGGAGGGCCAGATACGCAGTATTTT. Translating it yields CASGPSNKDRGGPDTQYF.

CDR3 DNA sequence: TGCGCCAGCAGCTTGGGCGGAACTTCAAATGAAAAACTGTTTTTT. Amino acids: CASSLGGTSNEKLFF. This rearrangement joins TRBV5-1 to TRBJ1-4; D ambiguous. This CDR3 spans 15 amino acids. The V gene lost 0 bases and the J gene lost 5 bases, with 11 bases spanning the gap. Germline CDR1 reads SGHRS; CDR2 reads YFSETQ.

This CDR3 reads CASSRQNTEAFF. The CDR3 DNA sequence: TGTGCCAGCAGTAGACAGAACACTGAAGCTTTCTTT. V usage is TRBV6-6 and J usage is TRBJ1-1; D uncertain. CDR3 size: 12 residues. In germline, CDR1 is MNHNY, CDR2 SVGAGI (reference sequence). Trimming pared 5 bases from V and 1 base from J, leaving 5 bases between.

This rearrangement joins TRBV2 to TRBJ1-5; D unclear. The CDR3 runs to 15 residues. Germline CDR1 reads SNHLY; CDR2 reads FYNNEI. Between the trimmed V and J ends, which lost 5 bases and 0 bases, there was a span of 11 bases. CDR3 in DNA: TGTGCCAGCAGTCCGGGCTTGCCTAGCAATCAGCCCCAGCATTTT. This codes for CASSPGLPSNQPQHF.

This clone has just a few counts. The CDR3 loop reads CASSPGQGADTQYF. In nucleotides, the CDR3 is TGTGCCAGCAGCCCAGGACAGGGAGCAGATACGCAGTATTTT. The chain recombines TRBV7-9 with TRBJ2-3; TRBD1 aligns across 8 bases. In germline, CDR1 is SEHNR, CDR2 FQNEAQ (reference sequence). This CDR3 contains 14 residues. The J segment lost 4 bases and the V segment lost 5 bases, leaving 5 bases of the junction unmatched. The whole variable domain, filled in from reference TRBV7-9 and TRBJ2-3, reads DTGVSQNPRHKITKRGQNVTFRCDPISEHNRLYWYRQTLGQGPEFLTYFQNEAQLEKSRLLSDRFSAERPKGSFSTLEIQRTEQGDSAMYLCASSPGQGADTQYFGPGTRLTVL.

The chain links TRBV9 to TRBJ2-2; 8 positions agree with TRBD1. Per germline, CDR1 SGDLS and CDR2 YYNGEE. V dropped 0 bases and J dropped 2; count of bases not matched to a gene: 6. CDR3 length: 17 residues. CDR3: CASSVVATGGNTGELFF. DNA for the CDR3: TGTGCCAGCAGCGTAGTAGCCACAGGGGGTAACACCGGGGAGCTGTTTTTT.

The chain employs TRBV2 and TRBJ2-1, with 13 nucleotides matching TRBD2. Unmatched junction bases numbered 4, after V lost 6 bases and J lost 8 bases. CDR3 size: 14 residues. CDR1 is SNHLY and CDR2 is FYNNEI in the germline V gene. For the CDR3, the DNA is TGTGCCAGCAGGGGGACTAGCGGGAACTATGAGCAGTTCTTC. Amino acid sequence: CASRGTSGNYEQFF.

This clone has a handful of counts. The V gene is TRBV5-4, the J gene TRBJ1-2; tentative D call: TRBD1 (6 bases). CDR1 and CDR2 from the germline V gene are SGHNT and YYREEE (reference sequence). This CDR3 region has 14 residues. Trimming removed 5 bases at V and 2 bases at J, with 13 bases between. The CDR3 sequence: CASRGGPANYGYTF. CDR3 coding DNA: TGTGCCAGCAGGGGGGGCCCCGCGAACTATGGCTACACCTTC.

The rearrangement uses TRBV6-5 and TRBJ1-3, with 8 bases identical to TRBD1. Germline lookup yields CDR1 MNHEY and CDR2 SVGAGI. CDR3 length: 10 amino acids. V lost 5 bases, J lost 14 bases, and 2 bases stayed unmatched. CDR3 residues: CASSVDRVYF. The CDR3 DNA reads as TGTGCCAGCAGTGTGGACAGGGTATATTTT.

V gene TRBV6-6 combines with J gene TRBJ2-7, with D uncertain. Deletions cut 6 bases from V and 0 bases from J, with 12 bases between. Germline CDR1 is MNHNY and CDR2 is SVGAGI (reference sequence). The CDR3 has 14 residues. CDR3 DNA sequence: TGTGCCAGCAGGCCAAGACTTTACTCCTACGAGCAGTACTTC. This gives the protein CASRPRLYSYEQYF.

The rearrangement links TRBV6-5 to TRBJ2-1, with TRBD1 identical over 8 bases. Germline-derived CDR1 and CDR2 are MNHEY and SVGAGI. The CDR3 contains 13 residues. V gave up 4 bases and J gave up 8 bases; unmatched junction bases: 4. The CDR3 here is CASSLDRDHEQFF. The DNA for the CDR3 is TGTGCCAGCAGTTTGGACAGGGACCATGAGCAGTTCTTC.

This clone was seen a handful of times. The gene calls are TRBV15 and TRBJ2-3; TRBD2 aligns across 10 bases. CDR1 LNHNV and CDR2 YYDKDF come from the germline V gene (reference sequence). The CDR3 length is 22 residues. J lost 0 bases, V lost 1 base, and 19 bases had no gene match. The CDR3, as DNA: TGTGCCACCAGCAGAGTTCGGATAAAGTCCCCGGGACTAGCGTATAGCACAGATACGCAGTATTTT. Translation gives CATSRVRIKSPGLAYSTDTQYF.

Only a few counts were recorded for this clone. The chain uses TRBV5-5 and TRBJ2-7; TRBD2 might be the D (6 bases). The germline V gene has CDR1 SGHKS and CDR2 YYEKEE (reference sequence). V lost 0 bases to trimming and J lost 3 bases, with 13 bases between them. This CDR3 spans 15 amino acids. CDR3 region: CASSLGVRTIYEQYF. CDR3 DNA: TGTGCCAGCAGCTTGGGTGTAAGGACTATCTACGAGCAGTACTTC.

This clone was detected only a few times. This rearrangement joins TRBV5-4 to TRBJ2-2; D gene ambiguous. This CDR3 has 16 amino acids. Germline CDR1 reads SGHNT; CDR2 reads YYREEE (reference sequence). Trimming removed 5 bases at V and 0 bases at J, with 14 bases between. The CDR3 sequence: CASRAYPGPNTGELFF. For the CDR3, the DNA is TGTGCCAGCAGGGCTTATCCGGGCCCGAACACCGGGGAGCTGTTTTTT.